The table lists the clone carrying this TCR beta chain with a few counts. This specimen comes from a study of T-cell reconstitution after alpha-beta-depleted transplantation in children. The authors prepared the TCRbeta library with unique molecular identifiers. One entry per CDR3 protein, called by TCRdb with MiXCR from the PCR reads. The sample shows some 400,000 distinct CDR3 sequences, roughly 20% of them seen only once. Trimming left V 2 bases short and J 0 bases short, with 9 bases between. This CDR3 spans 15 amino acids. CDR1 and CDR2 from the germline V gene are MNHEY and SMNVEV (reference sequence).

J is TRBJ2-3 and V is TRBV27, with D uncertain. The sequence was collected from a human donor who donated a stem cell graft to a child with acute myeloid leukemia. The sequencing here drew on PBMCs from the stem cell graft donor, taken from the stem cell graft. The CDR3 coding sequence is TGTGCCAGCAGTTTAGACGGCCGGAGCACAGATACGCAGTATTTT. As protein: CASSLDGRSTDTQYF.